A selection of T cell receptor beta chains follows, all from one sample in a study of cytomegalovirus exposure and HLA in healthy donors. Produced via immunoSEQ multiplex PCR; TCRdb's table is partial and in-frame only. The top ten clones hold roughly 1.6% of a sample with about 190,000 clones, 60% to 85% of them seen once. The specimen was PBMCs. These receptors all stem from a woman between 18 and 29 years old in good health and CMV-seronegative. CDR3s include the opening cysteine and the closing phenylalanine or tryptophan. A D gene is named only where the DNA matches it firmly. The size entry is marked missing in some rows and otherwise reads once, few, many or a size class.

J,size,V,D,DNA,CDR3
TRBJ2-2,NA,TRBV2,NA,TGTGCCAGCAGTGAATCAGGGAAAGGCACCGGGGAGCTGTTTTTT,CASSESGKGTGELFF
TRBJ2-5,NA,TRBV9,TRBD2,TGTGCCAGCGCGCTAGCGGGTGGCGAGACCCAGTACTTC,CASALAGGETQYF
TRBJ2-7,NA,TRBV5-1,NA,TGCGCCAGCAGCTTGGGACGGTCAGGTCATCCCCCCGAGCAGTACTTC,CASSLGRSGHPPEQYF
TRBJ2-7,NA,TRBV29-1,NA,TGCAGCGCCGTATCGACCAGGGGTTACGAGCAGTACTTC,CSAVSTRGYEQYF
TRBJ2-1,NA,TRBV6-5,TRBD2,TGTGCCAGCAGTCTAACTAGCGGGAGATCTAATGAGCAGTTCTTC,CASSLTSGRSNEQFF
TRBJ2-2,NA,TRBV28,TRBD1,TGTGCCAGCAGACCGGGACAGGGTAATACCGGGGAGCTGTTTTTT,CASRPGQGNTGELFF
TRBJ1-6,NA,TRBV25-1,NA,TGTGCCAGCAGTGAATCGCGCTCAAGCTCCTATAATTCACCCCTCCACTTT,CASSESRSSSYNSPLHF
TRBJ2-7,NA,TRBV28,NA,TGTGCCAGCACCGGGGAGGTGTACGAGCAGTACTTC,CASTGEVYEQYF
TRBJ2-2,NA,TRBV4-1,NA,TGCGCCAGCAGCCAAGCGGGGGGGAATCCAGGGGGGCACACCGGGGAGCTGTTTTTT,CASSQAGGNPGGHTGELFF
TRBJ2-1,NA,TRBV19,NA,TGTGCCAGTAGTTCGGTAGCCTACAATGAGCAGTTCTTC,CASSSVAYNEQFF
TRBJ2-2,NA,TRBV19,NA,TGTGCCAGTAGTCTCCTTTGGGGCGTCGGGGAGCTGTTTTTT,CASSLLWGVGELFF
TRBJ1-1,NA,TRBV5-1,TRBD1,TGCGCCAGCAGCAGCACCGGGACAGGGGGCGCGTATGAAGCTTTCTTT,CASSSTGTGGAYEAFF
TRBJ1-3,few,TRBV28,NA,TGTGCCAGCAGTTCTTGGACAGAGTCCTCTGGAAACACCATATATTTT,CASSSWTESSGNTIYF
TRBJ1-6,NA,TRBV10-3,NA,TGTGCCATCAGGAACAGGGACTCACCCCTCCACTTT,CAIRNRDSPLHF
TRBJ1-6,NA,TRBV27,TRBD1,TGTGCCAGCAGGTCTGTCCGAGCGGTGGACAGGCGTAATTCACCCCTCCACTTT,CASRSVRAVDRRNSPLHF
TRBJ2-7,NA,TRBV5-4,TRBD2,TGTGCCAGCAGCTTGGGTCTAGCGGGGGGGCAAGCCTACGAGCAGTACTTC,CASSLGLAGGQAYEQYF
TRBJ2-5,NA,TRBV19,TRBD1,TGTGCCAGTAGTATGCTTGGGACAGCATCCGAGACCCAGTACTTC,CASSMLGTASETQYF
TRBJ1-1,NA,TRBV6-6,NA,TGTGCCAGCAGTTACGTGGCCGACACTGAAGCTTTCTTT,CASSYVADTEAFF
TRBJ1-2,NA,TRBV18,NA,TGTGCCAGCTCTGAGTTCTCAGGACTAGGAGGCTACACCTTC,CASSEFSGLGGYTF
TRBJ1-1,NA,TRBV5-4,TRBD1,TGTGCCAGCAGCCCCCCCGGTACAGGGGGCGTGTTTGAAGCTTTCTTT,CASSPPGTGGVFEAFF
TRBJ1-5,NA,TRBV23-1,NA,TGCGCCAGCAGTGGATTATCCGCGAGGAACCAGCCCCAGCATTTT,CASSGLSARNQPQHF
TRBJ2-2,NA,TRBV23-1,TRBD1,TGCGCCAGCAGTCAAACGACAGGGGGCCCGAACACCGGGGAGCTGTTTTTT,CASSQTTGGPNTGELFF
TRBJ1-5,NA,TRBV4-1,NA,TGCGCCAGCAGCCAAGTGTGGGGGCAGGAAAATCAGCCCCAGCATTTT,CASSQVWGQENQPQHF
TRBJ1-2,NA,TRBV15,NA,TGTGCCACCAGCGGAGCAGGGACACCCAACTATGGCTACACCTTC,CATSGAGTPNYGYTF
TRBJ2-2,NA,TRBV9,TRBD1,TGTGCCAGCAGCCCCACAGGGGGCAATGGTGTCGGGGAGCTGTTTTTT,CASSPTGGNGVGELFF
TRBJ2-6,NA,TRBV6-5,TRBD2,TGTGCCAGCAGCAAACCGGGAGGAGGGGCCAACGTCCTGACTTTC,CASSKPGGGANVLTF
TRBJ1-2,once,TRBV6-1,NA,TGTGCCAGCAGTGAATTTCCGGCGGCGGCCTTC,CASSEFPAAAF
TRBJ1-3,NA,TRBV7-7,NA,TGTGCTAGCAGCTTACTTCCCTCTGGAAACACCATATATTTT,CASSLLPSGNTIYF
TRBJ1-4,NA,TRBV10-3,TRBD1,TGTGCCATTACCCCGGGACAGCGTAATGAAAAACTGTTTTTT,CAITPGQRNEKLFF
TRBJ2-1,NA,TRBV6-1,TRBD2,TGTGCCAGCAGTGCGACGGGGGGGGGAAATGAGCAGTTCTTC,CASSATGGGNEQFF
TRBJ2-5,few,TRBV13,NA,TGTGCCAGCAGCTTTAGCCCGGGGTCCGGGAGAAAAGAGACCCAGTACTTC,CASSFSPGSGRKETQYF
TRBJ2-1,NA,TRBV19,TRBD2,TGTGCCAGTAGCCCGCCCCCCTCTAGCGGGAGGTACAATGAGCAGTTCTTC,CASSPPPSSGRYNEQFF
TRBJ1-6,once,TRBV9,NA,TGTGCCAGCAGCGTAGGGGCCGGGGGGGACAATTCACCCCTCCACTTT,CASSVGAGGDNSPLHF
TRBJ2-3,once,TRBV14,NA,TGTGCCAGCAGCCTCCGGACAGTCAGCACAGATACGCAGTATTTT,CASSLRTVSTDTQYF
TRBJ2-1,once,TRBV4-1,NA,TGCGCCAGCAGCCAAGAGACTTACAATGAGCAGTTCTTC,CASSQETYNEQFF
TRBJ1-1,few,TRBV5-1,NA,TGCGCCAGCAGCTTGGTCACGGGAATTGAAGCTTTCTTT,CASSLVTGIEAFF
TRBJ2-7,few,TRBV4-1,NA,TGCGCCAGCAGCCAAACGGTCGGAGGGGCGATCTACGAGCAGTACTTC,CASSQTVGGAIYEQYF
TRBJ2-3,few,TRBV11-2,TRBD2,TGTGCCAGCAGCTTAGAGGCGCGGGGGGTCGTCCCGCAGTATTTT,CASSLEARGVVPQYF
TRBJ1-6,NA,TRBV4-1,NA,TGCGCCAGCAGCCAAGATCCCCCCACGGAGGGGTCGGGGAGTTCACCCCTCCACTTT,CASSQDPPTEGSGSSPLHF
TRBJ2-7,once,TRBV28,NA,TGTGCCAGTGCGCCCGTAGGGGATACTTACTACTACGAGCAGTACTTC,CASAPVGDTYYYEQYF
TRBJ2-1,once,TRBV30,TRBD1,TGTGCCTGGAGAGTACAGGGGGCCCACAATGAGCAGTTCTTC,CAWRVQGAHNEQFF